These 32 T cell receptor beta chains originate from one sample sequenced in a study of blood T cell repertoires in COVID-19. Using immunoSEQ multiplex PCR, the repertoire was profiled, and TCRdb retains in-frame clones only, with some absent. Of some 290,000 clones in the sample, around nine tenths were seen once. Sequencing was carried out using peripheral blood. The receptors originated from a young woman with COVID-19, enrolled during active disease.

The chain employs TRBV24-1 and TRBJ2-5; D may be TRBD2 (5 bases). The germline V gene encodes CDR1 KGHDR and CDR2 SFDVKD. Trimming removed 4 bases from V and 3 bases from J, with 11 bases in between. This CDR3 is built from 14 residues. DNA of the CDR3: TGTGCCACCAGTGAGCCGGACTCTGAAGAGACCCAGTACTTC. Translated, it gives CATSEPDSEETQYF.

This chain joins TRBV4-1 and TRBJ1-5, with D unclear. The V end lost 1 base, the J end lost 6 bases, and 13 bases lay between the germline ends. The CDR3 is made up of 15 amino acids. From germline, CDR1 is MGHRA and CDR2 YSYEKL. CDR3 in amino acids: CASSQGEGSGQPQHF. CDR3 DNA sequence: TGCGCCAGCAGCCAAGGTGAGGGATCCGGTCAGCCCCAGCATTTT.

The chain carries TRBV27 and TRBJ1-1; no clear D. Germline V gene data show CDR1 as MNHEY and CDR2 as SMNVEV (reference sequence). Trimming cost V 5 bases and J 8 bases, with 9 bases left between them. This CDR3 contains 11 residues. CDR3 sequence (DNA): TGTGCCAGCAGTACCCGGGGAGAAGCTTTCTTT. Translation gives CASSTRGEAFF.

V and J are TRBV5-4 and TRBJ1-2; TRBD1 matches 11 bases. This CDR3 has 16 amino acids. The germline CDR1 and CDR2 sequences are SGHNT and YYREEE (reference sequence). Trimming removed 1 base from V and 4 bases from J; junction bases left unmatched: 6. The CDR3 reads CASSLPGQGESYGYTF. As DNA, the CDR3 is TGTGCCAGCAGCTTGCCGGGACAGGGGGAAAGCTATGGCTACACCTTC. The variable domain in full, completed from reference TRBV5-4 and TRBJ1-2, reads ETGVTQSPTHLIKTRGQQVTLRCSSQSGHNTVSWYQQALGQGPQFIFQYYREEENGRGNFPPRFSGLQFPNYSSELNVNALELDDSALYLCASSLPGQGESYGYTFGSGTRLTVV.

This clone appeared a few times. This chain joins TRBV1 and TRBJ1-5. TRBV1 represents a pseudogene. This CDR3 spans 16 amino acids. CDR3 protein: CTSSQDLGRSNQPQHF. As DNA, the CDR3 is TGCACCAGCAGCCAAGATCTGGGGAGGAGCAATCAGCCCCAGCATTTT.

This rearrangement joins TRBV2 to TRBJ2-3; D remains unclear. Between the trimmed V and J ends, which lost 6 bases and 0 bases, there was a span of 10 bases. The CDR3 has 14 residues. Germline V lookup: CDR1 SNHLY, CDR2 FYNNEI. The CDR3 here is CASRKASSTDTQYF. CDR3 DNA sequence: TGTGCCAGCAGGAAAGCCTCTAGCACAGATACGCAGTATTTT. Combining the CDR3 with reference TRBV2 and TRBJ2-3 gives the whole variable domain EPEVTQTPSHQVTQMGQEVILRCVPISNHLYFYWYRQILGQKVEFLVSFYNNEISEKSEIFDDQFSVERPDGSNFTLKIRSTKLEDSAMYFCASRKASSTDTQYFGPGTRLTVL.

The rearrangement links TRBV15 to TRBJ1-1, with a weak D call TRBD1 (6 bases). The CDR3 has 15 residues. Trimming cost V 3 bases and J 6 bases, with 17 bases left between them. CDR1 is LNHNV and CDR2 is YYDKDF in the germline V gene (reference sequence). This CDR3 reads CATSSRVTGFAEAFF. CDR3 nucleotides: TGTGCCACCAGCAGTAGGGTGACAGGATTTGCTGAAGCTTTCTTT.

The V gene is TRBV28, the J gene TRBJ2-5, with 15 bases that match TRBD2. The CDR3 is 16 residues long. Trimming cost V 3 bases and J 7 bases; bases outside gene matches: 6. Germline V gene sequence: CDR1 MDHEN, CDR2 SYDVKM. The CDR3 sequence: CASSFLGGLAGGTQYF. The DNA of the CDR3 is TGTGCCAGCAGTTTCCTAGGGGGACTAGCGGGAGGGACCCAGTACTTC.

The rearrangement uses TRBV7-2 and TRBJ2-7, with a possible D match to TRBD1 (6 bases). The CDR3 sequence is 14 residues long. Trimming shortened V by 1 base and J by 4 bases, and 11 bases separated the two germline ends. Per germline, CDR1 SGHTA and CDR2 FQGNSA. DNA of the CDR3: TGTGCCAGCAGCTTAGATGGGGGCGGATACGAGCAGTACTTC. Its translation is CASSLDGGGYEQYF.

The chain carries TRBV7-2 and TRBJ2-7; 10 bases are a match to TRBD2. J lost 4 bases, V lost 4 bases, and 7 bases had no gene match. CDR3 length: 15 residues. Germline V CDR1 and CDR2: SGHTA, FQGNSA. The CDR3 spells CASSSTSGETYEQYF. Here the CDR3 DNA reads TGTGCCAGCAGCTCCACTAGCGGGGAAACTTACGAGCAGTACTTC.

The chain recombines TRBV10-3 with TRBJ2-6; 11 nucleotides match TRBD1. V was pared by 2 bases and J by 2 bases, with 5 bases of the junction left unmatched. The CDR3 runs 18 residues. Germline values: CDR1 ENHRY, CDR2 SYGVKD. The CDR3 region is CAISEGQGAKAGANVLTF. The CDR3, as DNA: TGTGCCATCAGTGAGGGACAGGGGGCTAAGGCTGGGGCCAACGTCCTGACTTTC.

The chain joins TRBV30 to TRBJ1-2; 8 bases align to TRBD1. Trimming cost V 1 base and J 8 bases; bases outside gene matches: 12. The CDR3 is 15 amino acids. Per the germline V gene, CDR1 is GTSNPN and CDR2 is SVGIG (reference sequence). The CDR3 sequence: CAWSDRRQGSRGYTF. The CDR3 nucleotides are TGTGCCTGGAGTGACCGCCGACAGGGGTCGCGGGGCTACACCTTC.

CDR3 residues: CASSLIPGTGGGDIQYF. Written as DNA, the CDR3 is TGCGCCAGCAGCTTGATTCCCGGGACAGGGGGCGGGGACATTCAGTACTTC. The V call is TRBV5-1, the J call TRBJ2-4, with 12 bases fitting TRBD1. Unmatched junction bases numbered 10, after V lost 1 base and J lost 8 bases. The germline V gene has CDR1 SGHRS and CDR2 YFSETQ. The CDR3 sequence is 17 residues long.

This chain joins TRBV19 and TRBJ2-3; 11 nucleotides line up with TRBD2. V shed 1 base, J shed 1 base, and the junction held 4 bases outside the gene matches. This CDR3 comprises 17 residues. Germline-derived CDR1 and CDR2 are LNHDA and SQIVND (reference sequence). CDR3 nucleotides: TGTGCCAGTAGTATAGGACTAGCGGGAAGGCGCACAGATACGCAGTATTTT. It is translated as CASSIGLAGRRTDTQYF.

The CDR3, as DNA: TGTGCCAGCAGCCGAAAAAGAGAGCACGAGCAGTACTTC. It codes for CASSRKREHEQYF. The chain uses TRBV2 and TRBJ2-7, with no clear D. The CDR3 is made up of 13 amino acids. Trimming removed 6 bases at V and 5 bases at J, with 14 bases between. Germline CDR1 is SNHLY and CDR2 is FYNNEI.

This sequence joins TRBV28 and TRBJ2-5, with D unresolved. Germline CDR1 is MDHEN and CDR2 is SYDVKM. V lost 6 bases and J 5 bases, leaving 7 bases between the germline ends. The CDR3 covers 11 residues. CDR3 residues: CASRQRETQYF. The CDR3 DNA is TGTGCCAGCAGGCAGAGGGAGACCCAGTACTTC.

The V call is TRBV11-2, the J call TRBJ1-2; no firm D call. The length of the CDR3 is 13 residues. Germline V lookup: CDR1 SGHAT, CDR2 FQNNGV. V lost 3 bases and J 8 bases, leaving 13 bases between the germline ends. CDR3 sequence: CASSFAGFDGYTF. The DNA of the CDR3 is TGTGCCAGCAGCTTTGCGGGGTTCGACGGCTACACCTTC.

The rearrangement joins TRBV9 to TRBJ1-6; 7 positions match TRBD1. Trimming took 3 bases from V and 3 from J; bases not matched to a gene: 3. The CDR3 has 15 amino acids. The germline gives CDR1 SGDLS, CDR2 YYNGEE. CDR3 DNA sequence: TGTGCCAGCAGCGACGGGACAGTCTATAATTCACCCCTCCACTTT. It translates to CASSDGTVYNSPLHF.

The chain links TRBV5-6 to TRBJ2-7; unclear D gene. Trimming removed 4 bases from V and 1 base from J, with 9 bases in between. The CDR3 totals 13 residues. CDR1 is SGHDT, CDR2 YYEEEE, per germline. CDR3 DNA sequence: TGTGCCAGCAGCCCTGGGCCTTCCTACGAGCAGTACTTC. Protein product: CASSPGPSYEQYF.

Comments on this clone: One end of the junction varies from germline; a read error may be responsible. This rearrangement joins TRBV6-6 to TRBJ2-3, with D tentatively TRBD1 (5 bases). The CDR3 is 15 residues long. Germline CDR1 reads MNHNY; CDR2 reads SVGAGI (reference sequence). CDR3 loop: CASSRTRRGTDTQCF. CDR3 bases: TGTGCCAGCAGCAGGACAAGAAGGGGAACAGATACGCAGTGTTTT.

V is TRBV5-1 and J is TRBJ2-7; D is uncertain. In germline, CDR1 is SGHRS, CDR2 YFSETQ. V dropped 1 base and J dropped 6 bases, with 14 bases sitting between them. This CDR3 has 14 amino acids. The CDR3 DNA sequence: TGCGCCAGCAGCTTGCAAGGCAAATCGGGCGAGCAGTACTTC. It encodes CASSLQGKSGEQYF.

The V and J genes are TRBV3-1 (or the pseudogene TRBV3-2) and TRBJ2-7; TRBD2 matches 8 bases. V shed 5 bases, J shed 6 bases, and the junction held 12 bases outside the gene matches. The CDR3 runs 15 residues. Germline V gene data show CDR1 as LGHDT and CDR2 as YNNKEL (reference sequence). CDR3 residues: CASSSPHGGRSEQYF. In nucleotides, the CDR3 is TGTGCCAGCAGCTCCCCCCATGGCGGGAGGTCCGAGCAGTACTTC.

The CDR3 bases are TGTGCCAGCAGGCGGTCCGGGGAGCAGTACTTC. Translating it yields CASRRSGEQYF. The V call is TRBV28, the J call TRBJ2-7; the D is unclear. From germline, CDR1 is MDHEN and CDR2 SYDVKM. Trimming removed 6 bases at V and 7 bases at J, with 10 bases between. The CDR3 length is 11 residues. Full variable domain (outside the CDR3, taken from reference TRBV28 and TRBJ2-7): DVKVTQSSRYLVKRTGEKVFLECVQDMDHENMFWYRQDPGLGLRLIYFSYDVKMKEKGDIPEGYSVSREKKERFSLILESASTNQTSMYLCASRRSGEQYFGPGTRLTVT.

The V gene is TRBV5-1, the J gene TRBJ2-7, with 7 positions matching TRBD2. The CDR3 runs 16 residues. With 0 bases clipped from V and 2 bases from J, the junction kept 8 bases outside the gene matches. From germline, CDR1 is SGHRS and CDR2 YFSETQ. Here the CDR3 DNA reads TGCGCCAGCAGCTTGGCCTCGGCGGGAGCCCCCTACGAGCAGTACTTC. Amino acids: CASSLASAGAPYEQYF.

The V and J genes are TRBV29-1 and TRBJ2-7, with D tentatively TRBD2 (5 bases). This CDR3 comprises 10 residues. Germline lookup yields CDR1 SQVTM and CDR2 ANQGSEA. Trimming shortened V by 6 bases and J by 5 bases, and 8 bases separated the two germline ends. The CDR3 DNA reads TGCAGCGTAAAGACTAACGAGCAGTACTTC. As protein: CSVKTNEQYF.

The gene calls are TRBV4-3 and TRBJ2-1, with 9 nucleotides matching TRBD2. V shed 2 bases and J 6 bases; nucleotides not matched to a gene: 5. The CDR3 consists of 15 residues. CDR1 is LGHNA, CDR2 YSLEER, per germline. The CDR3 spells CASSQTGLATNEQFF. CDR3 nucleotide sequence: TGCGCCAGCAGCCAAACGGGACTAGCTACCAATGAGCAGTTCTTC.

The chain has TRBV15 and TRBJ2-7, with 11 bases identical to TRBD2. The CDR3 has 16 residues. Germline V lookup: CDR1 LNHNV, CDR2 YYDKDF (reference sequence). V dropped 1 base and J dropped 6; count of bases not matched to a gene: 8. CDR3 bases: TGTGCCACCAGCAGAGGTTTAGCGGGAGGGCCCGGCGAGCAGTACTTC. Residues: CATSRGLAGGPGEQYF.

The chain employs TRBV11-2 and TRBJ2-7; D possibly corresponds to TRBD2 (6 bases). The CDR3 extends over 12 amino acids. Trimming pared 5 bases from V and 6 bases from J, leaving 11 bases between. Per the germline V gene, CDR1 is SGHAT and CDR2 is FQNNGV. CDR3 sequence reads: CASSKLASEQYF. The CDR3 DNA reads TGTGCCAGCAGCAAACTAGCCTCCGAGCAGTACTTC.

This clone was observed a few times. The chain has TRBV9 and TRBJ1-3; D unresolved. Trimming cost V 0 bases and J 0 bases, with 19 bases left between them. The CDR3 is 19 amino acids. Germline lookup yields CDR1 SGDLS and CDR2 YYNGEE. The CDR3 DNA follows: TGTGCCAGCAGCGTAGAGAGTCCCGGTCTTCTCTTCTCTGGAAACACCATATATTTT. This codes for CASSVESPGLLFSGNTIYF.

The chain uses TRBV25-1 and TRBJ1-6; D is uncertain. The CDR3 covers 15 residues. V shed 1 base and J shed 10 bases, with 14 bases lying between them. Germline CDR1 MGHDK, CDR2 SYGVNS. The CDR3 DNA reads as TGTGCCAGCAGTGAATCAGGCTATGCGGGGTCACCCCTCCACTTT. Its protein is CASSESGYAGSPLHF.

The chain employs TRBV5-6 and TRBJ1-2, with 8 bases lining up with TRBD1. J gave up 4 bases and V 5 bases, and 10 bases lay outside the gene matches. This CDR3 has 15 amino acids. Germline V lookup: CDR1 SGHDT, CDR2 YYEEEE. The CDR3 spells CASSYWGQAVYGYTF. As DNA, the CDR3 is TGTGCCAGCAGTTACTGGGGACAGGCCGTCTATGGCTACACCTTC.

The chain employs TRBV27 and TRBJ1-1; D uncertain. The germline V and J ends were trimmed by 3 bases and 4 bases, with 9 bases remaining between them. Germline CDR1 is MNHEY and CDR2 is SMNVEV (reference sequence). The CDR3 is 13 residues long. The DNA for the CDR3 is TGTGCCAGCAGTTTTGGCGGTTCCACTGAAGCTTTCTTT. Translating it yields CASSFGGSTEAFF.